The rows below give T cell receptor beta chains drawn from one sample of a study of T cell responses to AZD1222 COVID-19 vaccine. Data came from immunoSEQ multiplex PCR; TCRdb stores just in-frame clones and leaves some out. Here the sample spans 100,000 to 120,000 clones, more than 90% being singletons. Material: peripheral blood, obtained 28 days after the second AZD1222 dose. Receptors originate from an adult who received the AZD1222 COVID-19 vaccine. Each CDR3 is given with its conserved first and last residue. A D gene is named only where the DNA matches it firmly. Where a row states a size, it is once, few, many or the class of an expanded clone; other rows omit it.

D gene	J gene	clone size	V gene	CDR3 DNA	CDR3 protein
-	TRBJ2-7	-	TRBV2	TGTGCCAGCAGAGCTAAAGAGCAGTACTTC	CASRAKEQYF
TRBD1	TRBJ1-1	-	TRBV27	TGTGCCAGCAGTTCCTTGGGACAGGGTGGCACTGAAGCTTTCTTT	CASSSLGQGGTEAFF
TRBD1	TRBJ1-1	-	TRBV13	TGTGCCAGCAGCATCCCCGGGACAGCGAACACTGAAGCTTTCTTT	CASSIPGTANTEAFF
-	TRBJ2-5	-	TRBV12-5	TGTGCTAGTGGTTTGCTACCGGATTCCCTTACCCGTCAAGAGACCCAGTACTTC	CASGLLPDSLTRQETQYF
-	TRBJ2-3	-	TRBV7-2	TGTGCCAGCAGCTTAGCCGGTTCGAGCACAGATACGCAGTATTTT	CASSLAGSSTDTQYF
-	TRBJ1-2	-	TRBV4-3	TGCGCCAGCAGCCAAGTCCTTCAATCCGCGTATGGCTACACCTTC	CASSQVLQSAYGYTF
-	TRBJ1-1	-	TRBV4-1	TGCGCCAGCAGCCAAGACACTGAAGCTTTCTTT	CASSQDTEAFF
TRBD1	TRBJ1-4	-	TRBV10-3	TGTGCCATCAGTGGGGACAGGGTCCCTCGTGAAAAACTGTTTTTT	CAISGDRVPREKLFF
TRBD2	TRBJ2-3	once	TRBV9	TGTGCCAGCAGCGCCCCCCCGGGGACTAGCGGGGGCTACACAGATACGCAGTATTTT	CASSAPPGTSGGYTDTQYF
-	TRBJ1-1	-	TRBV6-5	TGTGCCAGCAGTTACGGCGGGGGGACTGAAGCTTTCTTT	CASSYGGGTEAFF
-	TRBJ2-5	once	TRBV7-6	TGTGCCAGCAGCGGCGGGGTCGCCACGCAAGAGACCCAGTACTTC	CASSGGVATQETQYF
-	TRBJ1-5	-	TRBV5-1	TGCGCCAGCAGCTTGACTCCGGGGGGTAGCAATCAGCCCCAGCATTTT	CASSLTPGGSNQPQHF
-	TRBJ1-6	-	TRBV7-2	TGTGCCAGCAGCTTGGGCCTCTCACCCCTCCACTTT	CASSLGLSPLHF
-	TRBJ2-5	-	TRBV6-2/TRBV6-3	TGTGCCAGCAGTCTGGACACCCAAGAGACCCAGTACTTC	CASSLDTQETQYF
-	TRBJ2-1	-	TRBV18	TGTGCCAGCTCACCCGGAATGAATGAGCAGTTCTTC	CASSPGMNEQFF
-	TRBJ2-1	-	TRBV10-3	TGTGCCGCCCGAGGGGACGGGCGGAGCTCCTACAATGAGCAGTTCTTC	CAARGDGRSSYNEQFF
-	TRBJ2-3	-	TRBV11-2	TGTGCCAGCAGCGTAAGCCTGGGCTCCTCAGATACGCAGTATTTT	CASSVSLGSSDTQYF
TRBD2	TRBJ2-1	-	TRBV7-2	TGTGCCAGCAGCTCCGGGACTAGCGGGGATTACTCCTACAATGAGCAGTTCTTC	CASSSGTSGDYSYNEQFF
-	TRBJ1-2	-	TRBV28	TGTGCCAGCAGGGGACAATGGGATGGCTACACCTTC	CASRGQWDGYTF
-	TRBJ2-5	once	TRBV6-2/TRBV6-3	TGTGCCAGCAGTTACATACTGGACCAAGAGACCCAGTACTTC	CASSYILDQETQYF
-	TRBJ1-2	-	TRBV6-1	TGTGCCAGCAGTGAACCAATACCATGGACTGCGCAGGCTAACTATGGCTACACCTTC	CASSEPIPWTAQANYGYTF
-	TRBJ2-2	-	TRBV10-3	TGTGCCATCAGAACAGCGATAACCAACACCGGGGAGCTGTTTTTT	CAIRTAITNTGELFF
TRBD2	TRBJ2-7	once	TRBV28	TGTGCCAGCAGTATTGGGGGGGGGTACGAGCAGTACTTC	CASSIGGGYEQYF
TRBD1	TRBJ1-2	-	TRBV7-9	TGTGCCAGCAGCCCTGGGACAGGGCAGTTTGCTGGCTACACCTTC	CASSPGTGQFAGYTF
-	TRBJ2-7	-	TRBV4-1	TGCGCCAGCAGCCAAGATCGTACCTACGAGCAGTACTTC	CASSQDRTYEQYF